The T cell receptor (beta chain) described here comes from a study of shared clonotypes between healthy human individuals. Division of CD4+ cells produced a CD45RA+ naive subset and a CD45RA-negative memory subset. General observations from the study: The expectation was that sequencing depth would affect clonotype sharing among donors.

Germline CDR1 SGHRS, CDR2 YFSETQ. The V end lost 6 bases, the J end lost 1 base, and 13 bases lay between the germline ends. This CDR3 region has 14 residues. Details on this clone: As yet, its antigen is unknown.

Assay: immunoSEQ multiplex PCR; the TCRdb copy retains only in-frame clones and omits some. The sample has some 1.4 million clones; roughly 96% are singletons. Sequencing input: naive CD4+ T cells sorted from blood. Subset given: CD45RA+ positively selected. The rearrangement uses TRBV5-1 and TRBJ1-1; the D gene is possibly TRBD1 (6 bases). This sequence originates from a man aged 25-40 years in good health. CDR3 nucleotide sequence: TGCGCCAGCACCGAATCGACAGGGAACACTGAAGCTTTCTTT. Translation gives CASTESTGNTEAFF.